The rows below give T cell receptor beta chains drawn from one sample of a study of T cell repertoires in cytomegalovirus infection. Their target antigens are unknown. TCRdb re-called the reads through MiXCR, storing one row per CDR3 protein. The sample includes under 200,000 distinct CDR3 sequences, about a fifth of them seen just once. Here the sequenced sample was CD8+ T cells from cultured PBMCs, taken from culture after CMV antigen stimulation. These receptors were collected from a human donor in good health (CMV status not recorded). Some clones in this sample may be carry-over from other donors' samples. CDR3s leave out the opening cysteine and the closing phenylalanine or tryptophan.

>TRBV7-9|TRBJ2-3
ASSLERGTDTQY
>TRBV7-3|TRBJ1-3
ASSSTLRGPSGNTIY
>TRBV6-1|TRBJ1-4
ASRGTASKEKLF
>TRBV4-2|TRBJ2-7
ASSQDYGSYEQY
>TRBV6-6|TRBJ2-7
ASSGPRDSISYEQY
>TRBV4-1|TRBJ1-2
ASSQGRRTDGYT
>TRBV6-2/TRBV6-3|TRBJ1-5
ASSWRGTWPQH
>TRBV6-2/TRBV6-3|TRBJ2-2
ASSLYDNTGELF
>TRBV7-2|TRBJ1-5
ASSPGLRGDQPQH
>TRBV12-3/TRBV12-4|TRBJ2-5
ASSSLADDPIGQETQY
>TRBV12-3/TRBV12-4|TRBJ2-3
ASSYRQSGANTDTQY
>TRBV6-2/TRBV6-3|TRBJ2-3
ASSRDTNTQY
>TRBV11-2|TRBJ1-2
ASTPHRGAHGYT
>TRBV7-2|TRBJ2-4
ASSGSTEDLAKNIQY
>TRBV6-2/TRBV6-3|TRBJ1-1
ASSYRDSLNTEAF
>TRBV7-2|TRBJ2-3
ASSLEGAFLTDTQY
>TRBV12-3/TRBV12-4|TRBJ2-2
ASNHRQARDTNTGELF
>TRBV20-1|TRBJ2-7
SAAGTSGGTSSYEQY
>TRBV4-1|TRBJ2-3
ASSQKTGTTTDTQY
>TRBV28|TRBJ1-5
ASRPNYRGNQPQH
>TRBV6-5|TRBJ2-1
ASDRDNEQF
>TRBV13|TRBJ1-6
ASSFAGGPLH
>TRBV15|TRBJ1-5
ATSRPNSDREGNQPQH
>TRBV11-2|TRBJ2-3
ASSFRGASGGAVTDTQY
>TRBV10-3|TRBJ2-3
AISGNKWDRPSTDTQY
>TRBV7-8|TRBJ1-5
ASSLELMTFAQH
>TRBV7-9|TRBJ1-1
ASSAGGWGTEAF
>TRBV25-1|TRBJ2-7
ASSEAEFYEQY
>TRBV27|TRBJ1-1
ASSEQGANTEAF
>TRBV6-1|TRBJ1-2
ASSETPLLNYGYT
>TRBV6-5|TRBJ1-5
ASSLCELQPQH
>TRBV7-9|TRBJ1-3
ASSLIDRPSGNTIY
>TRBV7-9|TRBJ2-2
ASSPRARTNTGELF
>TRBV4-1|TRBJ2-2
ASSPPVTGELF
>TRBV7-6|TRBJ1-5
ASSFQGINQPQH
>TRBV6-1|TRBJ2-7
ASSEGVSYEQY
>TRBV10-1|TRBJ1-3
ASSESIVSGNTIY
>TRBV6-2/TRBV6-3|TRBJ1-1
ASSYRRNEAF
>TRBV6-5|TRBJ2-7
ASSYIGGSYEQY
>TRBV7-2|TRBJ2-7
ASSTRLAGPYEQY
>TRBV7-4|TRBJ2-4
ASSARTGGDLAKNIQY
>TRBV7-8|TRBJ2-7
ASSSQLIGMGTGADYEQY
>TRBV11-2|TRBJ2-1
ASTWGGNEQF
>TRBV7-6|TRBJ2-7
ASSLGSGVYEQY
>TRBV11-1|TRBJ2-7
ASSLDTGSYEQY
>TRBV7-9|TRBJ1-5
ASSSGTPSNQPQH